This TCR beta chain was captured in a study of T cells in women clearing cervical HPV infection. Study in general: Women with histologically confirmed HPV16-related CIN3 or worse, 2 with invasive cancer, served as cases.

V lost 5 bases to trimming and J lost 4 bases; unmatched junction nucleotides: 1. The CDR3 extends over 15 amino acids. The germline gives CDR1 SNHLY, CDR2 FYNNEI. Study-level findings and limits: Repertoire richness, not evenness, was significantly elevated in CIN3+ cases versus controls. TRBV6-7 relative abundance averaged roughly 0.099% in cases and more than 0.15% in controls.

Remarks on this clone: The antigen is unknown. The read ends 3 residues early relative to the CDR3; the germline J gene fills the gap.

Generated by immunoSEQ multiplex PCR, the TCRdb table keeps only in-frame clones and is missing some. In total, the table holds tens of thousands of clones. Prevalent HPV16 infections were excluded; only incident single HPV16 infections included. The J gene is TRBJ2-2, the V gene TRBV2, with TRBD2 matching over 13 bases. This TCR was recovered from a woman between 18 and 70 years old with a cervical HPV16 infection that either progressed to CIN3+ or cleared (not recorded which). Sequenced input: blood buffy coat. The CDR3 sequence: CASSRTSGSTGELFF. The sequenced CDR3 bases are TGTGCCAGCAGTAGGACTAGCGGGAGCACCGGGGAG.